The 25 T cell receptor beta chains listed next were all sequenced from one sample in a study of T cell responses to AZD1222 COVID-19 vaccine. Sequencing was performed with immunoSEQ multiplex PCR; in TCRdb, only in-frame clones are kept and a portion is missing. The sample includes some 130,000 clones, around 93% seen only once; the top ten take roughly 2.8%. The sample was peripheral blood, taken on day 0 of AZD1222 vaccination. The receptors originated from an adult in good health.

The genes are TRBV5-1 and TRBJ2-1; D is uncertain. CDR3 length: 19 residues. CDR1 and CDR2 (germline): SGHRS, YFSETQ. Trimming pared 4 bases from V and 0 bases from J, leaving 23 bases between. The CDR3 nucleotides read TGCGCCAGCAGCCCGACCTTGGCACCCGCCCCAAGCTCCTACAATGAGCAGTTCTTC. It is translated as CASSPTLAPAPSSYNEQFF. Full variable domain (remainder filled in from reference TRBV5-1 and TRBJ2-1): KAGVTQTPRYLIKTRGQQVTLSCSPISGHRSVSWYQQTPGQGLQFLFEYFSETQRNKGNFPGRFSGRQFSNSRSEMNVSTLELGDSALYLCASSPTLAPAPSSYNEQFFGPGTRLTVL.

The chain joins TRBV7-2 to TRBJ2-5; D is undetermined. In germline, CDR1 is SGHTA, CDR2 FQGNSA. CDR3 length equals 14 residues. Trimming took off 2 bases at V and 1 base at J, with 8 bases between the two ends. CDR3 in amino acids: CASSLSAAQETQYF. CDR3 nucleotides: TGTGCCAGCAGCTTATCGGCAGCCCAAGAGACCCAGTACTTC.

The gene calls are TRBV7-9 and TRBJ2-6; TRBD1 agrees at 7 bases. V gave up 4 bases and J gave up 10 bases; unmatched junction bases: 7. This CDR3 has 14 amino acids. CDR1 is SEHNR, CDR2 FQNEAQ, per germline (reference sequence). The CDR3 loop reads CASSSQGVQNVLTF. CDR3 in DNA: TGTGCCAGCAGCTCCCAGGGGGTCCAGAACGTCCTGACTTTC.

The chain joins TRBV4-1 to TRBJ1-2, with 9 nucleotides matching TRBD1. J was trimmed by 4 bases and V by 1 base; bases with no gene match: 10. The CDR3 is 17 amino acids. Germline CDR1 MGHRA, CDR2 YSYEKL. The CDR3 DNA reads TGCGCCAGCAGCCAAGGCGAAATGACAGGGGGTGCCTATGGCTACACCTTC. Its protein product is CASSQGEMTGGAYGYTF.

The CDR3 reads CASSFRRDSPLHF. The CDR3 DNA follows: TGTGCCAGCAGCTTCCGCAGGGATTCACCCCTCCACTTT. The gene calls are TRBV5-6 and TRBJ1-6, with D possibly TRBD1 on 5 matching bases. Germline values: CDR1 SGHDT, CDR2 YYEEEE. Trimming took off 2 bases at V and 8 bases at J, with 8 bases between the two ends. CDR3 length: 13 residues.

V and J are TRBV19 and TRBJ2-1; a weak D match, TRBD2 (5 bases). V lost 5 bases, J lost 5 bases, and 10 bases lay in between. The germline V gene has CDR1 LNHDA and CDR2 SQIVND (reference sequence). The CDR3 covers 13 residues. CDR3 sequence reads: CASSRRANNEQFF. CDR3 sequence (DNA): TGTGCCAGTAGTCGGCGGGCTAACAATGAGCAGTTCTTC.

On this clone: The junction differs from germline at one of its ends, possibly a read error. V usage is TRBV5-4 and J usage is TRBJ1-6; TRBD1 matches 7 bases. The CDR3 length is 15 residues. In germline, CDR1 is SGHNT, CDR2 YYREEE (reference sequence). The CDR3: CASSLGTGDKSPLHF. The CDR3 nucleotides read TGTGCCAGCAGCTTGGGAACAGGGGATAAATCACCCCTCCACTTT.

J is TRBJ1-3 and V is TRBV29-1; unclear D gene. V dropped 3 bases and J dropped 0 bases, with 9 bases sitting between them. The CDR3 runs to 14 residues. The germline V gene encodes CDR1 SQVTM and CDR2 ANQGSEA. The CDR3 spells CSVDEVRSGNTIYF. The CDR3, as DNA: TGCAGCGTTGATGAGGTCCGCTCTGGAAACACCATATATTTT.

The DNA of the CDR3 is TGTGCCAGCAGTTACTCGACCGCCAAATCCTACAATGAGCAGTTCTTC. Its translation is CASSYSTAKSYNEQFF. V and J are TRBV6-5 and TRBJ2-1; D not certain. The CDR3 length is 16 residues. The germline V gene has CDR1 MNHEY and CDR2 SVGAGI. Trimming stripped 0 bases from V and 1 base from J, with 10 bases between.

Notes on this clone: The sample holds other DNA sequences that translate to the same CDR3. The gene calls are TRBV7-2 and TRBJ2-7, with TRBD2 identical over 7 bases. Germline V gene sequence: CDR1 SGHTA, CDR2 FQGNSA. This CDR3 has 14 residues. Trimming at V came to 1 base and at J to 3 bases, leaving 3 bases not matched to a gene. The chain's CDR3 is CASSLGGGSYEQYF. CDR3 DNA: TGTGCCAGCAGCTTAGGGGGCGGGAGCTACGAGCAGTACTTC.

The chain combines TRBV21-1 with TRBJ2-1; the table's D call TRBD2 went unverified against the DNA. TRBV21-1 constitutes a pseudogene. This CDR3 has 15 amino acids. This CDR3 is CASSNLLAGAIEQFF. CDR3 sequence (DNA): TGTGCCAGCAGCAACTTACTAGCGGGAGCTATTGAGCAGTTCTTC.

The chain links TRBV5-4 to TRBJ2-5, with 10 bases aligning to TRBD2. This CDR3 region has 14 residues. Per the germline V gene, CDR1 is SGHNT and CDR2 is YYREEE (reference sequence). The V and J ends lost 6 bases and 1 base, in that order; junction bases with no gene match: 3. The CDR3 DNA sequence: TGTGCCAGCATCGAGCGGGGGGGCCAAGAGACCCAGTACTTC. It yields the protein CASIERGGQETQYF.

The gene calls are TRBV2 and TRBJ2-7, with TRBD2 identical over 12 bases. Germline CDR1 is SNHLY and CDR2 is FYNNEI. The CDR3 loop spans 14 amino acids. The ends lost 7 bases at V and 6 bases at J; junction bases unmatched: 7. CDR3 loop: CASTRLAGAGEQYF. DNA for the CDR3: TGTGCCAGCACTAGACTAGCGGGAGCCGGCGAGCAGTACTTC.

The chain uses TRBV9 and TRBJ1-1; 8 bases match TRBD1. This CDR3 has 15 residues. CDR1 SGDLS and CDR2 YYNGEE come from the germline V gene. V lost 4 bases to trimming and J lost 3 bases; unmatched junction nucleotides: 8. CDR3 in DNA: TGTGCCAGCAGCCGGACAGGGTTAGGCCACACTGAAGCTTTCTTT. Translated: CASSRTGLGHTEAFF. Full variable domain (rest looked up from reference TRBV9 and TRBJ1-1): DSGVTQTPKHLITATGQRVTLRCSPRSGDLSVYWYQQSLDQGLQFLIQYYNGEERAKGNILERFSAQQFPDLHSELNLSSLELGDSALYFCASSRTGLGHTEAFFGQGTRLTVV.

V gene TRBV7-3 combines with J gene TRBJ2-1; D remains unclear. This CDR3 is 13 amino acids long. CDR1 is SGHTA, CDR2 FQGTGA, per germline. The germline V and J ends were trimmed by 1 base and 1 base, with 2 bases remaining between them. The CDR3 sequence is CASSLRSYNEQFF. The CDR3 region has the DNA TGTGCCAGCAGCTTAAGGTCCTACAATGAGCAGTTCTTC. Supplemented by reference TRBV7-3 and TRBJ2-1, the full variable domain reads GAGVSQTPSNKVTEKGKYVELRCDPISGHTALYWYRQSLGQGPEFLIYFQGTGAADDSGLPNDRFFAVRPEGSVSTLKIQRTERGDSAVYLCASSLRSYNEQFFGPGTRLTVL.

This clone was seen just once. The V gene is TRBV7-2, the J gene TRBJ1-3; D perhaps matches TRBD1 (5 bases). Germline V gene sequence: CDR1 SGHTA, CDR2 FQGNSA. There are 15 residues in the CDR3. V lost 4 bases, J lost 2 bases, and 12 bases lay in between. The CDR3 region has the DNA TGTGCCAGCAGCTACCAGGGCGGGACTGGAAACACCATATATTTT. It codes for CASSYQGGTGNTIYF.

The CDR3 here is CASYNRGIRSYTF. The CDR3 DNA sequence: TGTGCCAGCTATAACCGGGGGATTCGGAGCTACACCTTC. The rearrangement links TRBV28 to TRBJ1-2; weak D call: TRBD1 (5 bases). This CDR3 contains 13 residues. Trimming removed 8 bases from V and 9 bases from J, with 19 bases in between. Germline CDR1 is MDHEN and CDR2 is SYDVKM.

CDR3 region: CASSFRTGGGQPQHF. CDR3 DNA: TGCGCCAGCAGCTTCAGGACAGGGGGCGGGCAGCCCCAGCATTTT. This sequence joins TRBV4-3 and TRBJ1-5; 11 nucleotides align to TRBD1. The germline V gene has CDR1 LGHNA and CDR2 YSLEER. Germline trimming cut 5 bases from V and 7 bases from J; bases unmatched to any gene: 7. There are 15 residues in the CDR3.

This chain links TRBV7-2 with TRBJ2-7; the match to TRBD2 covers 8 bases. CDR1 and CDR2 from the germline V gene are SGHTA and FQGNSA. The CDR3 consists of 14 residues. Losses at the gene ends were 5 bases for V and 0 bases for J; bases not matched to a gene: 3. The CDR3 loop reads CASSPSGLSYEQYF. The CDR3, as DNA: TGTGCCAGCAGCCCTAGCGGGCTCTCCTACGAGCAGTACTTC.

The chain joins TRBV7-9 to TRBJ1-5; no reliable D call. The ends were cut back, 5 bases at V and 0 bases at J, with 5 bases in the middle. The germline gives CDR1 SEHNR, CDR2 FQNEAQ (reference sequence). The length of the CDR3 is 13 residues. Here the CDR3 DNA reads TGTGCCAGCAGCCGGTATAGCAATCAGCCCCAGCATTTT. Translation gives CASSRYSNQPQHF.

V gene TRBV4-3 combines with J gene TRBJ2-1, with D perhaps matching TRBD2 (7 bases). V was shortened by 1 base and J by 3 bases, with 13 bases between the two germline ends. The CDR3 totals 16 residues. CDR1 is LGHNA, CDR2 YSLEER, per germline. CDR3 loop: CASSQVGGARYNEQFF. The DNA of the CDR3 is TGCGCCAGCAGCCAAGTGGGGGGGGCCCGCTACAATGAGCAGTTCTTC.

The chain couples TRBV10-3 to TRBJ1-6, with no clear D. The V gene's germline CDR1 is ENHRY and CDR2 SYGVKD. The CDR3 is 15 residues long. Trimming left V 2 bases short and J 9 bases short, with 14 bases between. The CDR3 loop is CAISEIRPVGSPLHF. The CDR3 nucleotides are TGTGCCATCAGTGAGATACGACCGGTTGGTTCACCCCTCCACTTT.

The CDR3 DNA reads as TGTGCCATCAGTGAGTCGCCAGATACGCAGTATTTT. As protein: CAISESPDTQYF. The chain has TRBV10-3 and TRBJ2-3; D call uncertain. V was cut by 0 bases and J by 4 bases, with 2 bases left in between. CDR1 ENHRY and CDR2 SYGVKD come from the germline V gene. This CDR3 has 12 amino acids.

The genes are TRBV5-1 and TRBJ1-2; no definite D call. V was cut by 7 bases and J by 3 bases, with 13 bases left in between. The length of the CDR3 is 13 residues. CDR1 and CDR2 from the germline V gene are SGHRS and YFSETQ. The CDR3 nucleotides read TGCGCCAGCCGGACCGGCGGGGACTATGGCTACACCTTC. The encoded protein is CASRTGGDYGYTF.

The chain employs TRBV12-3 or TRBV12-4 and TRBJ1-1; unclear D gene. V dropped 8 bases and J dropped 3 bases, with 10 bases sitting between them. This CDR3 contains 12 residues. The CDR3 loop is CASEPMDTEAFF. Written as DNA, the CDR3 is TGTGCCAGCGAGCCGATGGACACTGAAGCTTTCTTT.